Shown below are 14 T cell receptor beta chains from a single sample sequenced in a study of cytomegalovirus exposure and HLA in healthy donors. Sequencing was performed with immunoSEQ multiplex PCR; in TCRdb, only in-frame clones are kept and a portion is missing. The repertoire holds around 190,000 clones, around nine tenths seen once, with around 7.2% in the top ten. Sequencing was done on a sample of PBMCs. The receptors shown here come from a man in his thirties or forties in good health and CMV-seropositive.

This chain joins TRBV5-1 and TRBJ1-1; D remains ambiguous. Germline CDR1 is SGHRS and CDR2 is YFSETQ. The CDR3 is 15 amino acids. V gave up 1 base and J gave up 1 base, with 11 bases separating them. The CDR3 DNA sequence: TGCGCCAGCAGCTTGCTCATAACGTCGAACACTGAAGCTTTCTTT. This sequence encodes CASSLLITSNTEAFF. Full variable domain (outside the CDR3, taken from reference TRBV5-1 and TRBJ1-1): KAGVTQTPRYLIKTRGQQVTLSCSPISGHRSVSWYQQTPGQGLQFLFEYFSETQRNKGNFPGRFSGRQFSNSRSEMNVSTLELGDSALYLCASSLLITSNTEAFFGQGTRLTVV.

As regards this clone: This sample includes further DNA sequences coding for the same CDR3. The V gene is TRBV7-6, the J gene TRBJ1-2, with a possible D match to TRBD1 (5 bases). The CDR3 spans 13 residues. V was cut by 5 bases and J by 4 bases, with 11 bases left in between. The germline V gene encodes CDR1 SGHVS and CDR2 FNYEAQ. The CDR3 nucleotides are TGTGCCAGCAGCCCAGACAGAGGCTATGGCTACACCTTC. It translates to CASSPDRGYGYTF.

The J gene is TRBJ1-4, the V gene TRBV18; 8 bases fit TRBD1. CDR3 length: 15 residues. J gave up 8 bases and V 2 bases, and 7 bases lay outside the gene matches. The germline CDR1 and CDR2 sequences are KGHSH and LQKENI. The CDR3 is CASSPSGQGREKLFF. CDR3 in DNA: TGTGCCAGCTCACCATCCGGACAGGGACGCGAAAAACTGTTTTTT.

The chain uses TRBV4-3 and TRBJ2-7, with D possibly matching TRBD1 (7 bases). Trimming took 4 bases from V and 2 from J, leaving 12 bases between them. Per the germline V gene, CDR1 is LGHNA and CDR2 is YSLEER. This CDR3 comprises 14 residues. The CDR3 loop reads CASSRGTAAYEQYF. In DNA, the CDR3 is TGCGCCAGCAGCCGCGGGACAGCAGCCTACGAGCAGTACTTC.

This clone was counted once. The junction departs from the called germline gene at one end, perhaps through a read error. The chain employs TRBV7-8 and TRBJ2-7, with 7 bases fitting TRBD2. CDR1 is SGHVS and CDR2 is FQNEAQ in the germline V gene. CDR3 length: 10 amino acids. The CDR3 bases are TGTGCCCGCAGGGAGGGCGAGCAGTACTTC. Its translation is CARREGEQYF.

The chain recombines TRBV6-6 with TRBJ2-3; a possible D gene is TRBD2 (6 bases). Trimming stripped 5 bases from V and 2 bases from J, with 8 bases between. The germline V gene has CDR1 MNHNY and CDR2 SVGAGI (reference sequence). The CDR3 consists of 13 residues. Here the CDR3 reads CASSGDSTDTQYF. CDR3 DNA sequence: TGTGCCAGCAGTGGGGACTCCACAGATACGCAGTATTTT.

This clone was recorded once. The chain recombines TRBV4-1 with TRBJ1-5; D gene ambiguous. Germline V lookup: CDR1 MGHRA, CDR2 YSYEKL. The V and J ends lost 0 bases and 7 bases respectively, with 13 bases between them. This CDR3 is built from 15 residues. CDR3: CASSQDPGDGQPQHF. As DNA, the CDR3 is TGCGCCAGCAGCCAAGATCCGGGAGATGGGCAGCCCCAGCATTTT.

The V gene is TRBV7-2, the J gene TRBJ1-5; a possible D gene is TRBD1 (5 bases). Germline V gene sequence: CDR1 SGHTA, CDR2 FQGNSA. This CDR3 is 15 amino acids long. Trimming took 5 bases from V and 5 from J, leaving 16 bases between them. CDR3 in amino acids: CASSPRDGRYQPQHF. In nucleotides, the CDR3 is TGTGCCAGCAGCCCTCGGGACGGCCGCTATCAGCCCCAGCATTTT.

For this clone: Other nucleotide sequences in the sample specify the same CDR3. This chain joins TRBV6-5 and TRBJ2-1; D may correspond to TRBD1 or TRBD2 (5 bases each). The germline V and J ends were trimmed by 8 bases and 4 bases, with 9 bases remaining between them. The CDR3 covers 12 residues. CDR1 is MNHEY, CDR2 SVGAGI, per germline. In nucleotides, the CDR3 is TGTGCCAGCCGGGGACCTTACAATGAGCAGTTCTTC. Encoded protein: CASRGPYNEQFF.

The CDR3 loop reads CASSQGLAGAYEQYF. The CDR3 nucleotides read TGTGCCAGCAGCCAAGGACTAGCGGGGGCCTACGAGCAGTACTTC. V gene TRBV14 combines with J gene TRBJ2-7; the match to TRBD2 covers 12 bases. The CDR3 has 15 amino acids. Germline CDR1 is SGHDN and CDR2 is FVKESK. The V segment lost 1 base and the J segment 2 bases; nucleotides outside the gene matches: 0.

This clone was recorded only once. This CDR3 is also generated by other DNA sequences in the sample. V gene TRBV5-1 combines with J gene TRBJ1-5; 7 bases agree with TRBD1. Unmatched junction bases numbered 5, after V lost 4 bases and J lost 4 bases. This CDR3 has 14 amino acids. Germline loops: CDR1 SGHRS, CDR2 YFSETQ. The CDR3 region has the DNA TGCGCCAGCAGCCAGCAGGGGGGAAATCAGCCCCAGCATTTT. Its protein is CASSQQGGNQPQHF.

The chain uses TRBV9 and TRBJ2-7; the D gene could be TRBD1 or TRBD2 (5 bases each). CDR3 length: 15 amino acids. The V gene lost 4 bases and the J gene lost 1 base, with 15 bases spanning the gap. The germline gives CDR1 SGDLS, CDR2 YYNGEE. CDR3 loop: CASSTSRGTSYEQYF. The CDR3, as DNA: TGTGCCAGCAGCACCTCCCGGGGCACTTCCTACGAGCAGTACTTC.

The sample holds one count of this clone. The V call is TRBV19, the J call TRBJ2-3; TRBD1 agrees at 9 bases. CDR1 and CDR2 (germline): LNHDA, SQIVND (reference sequence). This CDR3 contains 15 residues. Germline trimming cut 7 bases from V and 3 bases from J; bases unmatched to any gene: 8. Here the CDR3 reads CASTKGTGLTDTQYF. The CDR3 DNA reads TGTGCCAGTACCAAGGGGACAGGGTTGACAGATACGCAGTATTTT. Supplemented by reference TRBV19 and TRBJ2-3, the full variable domain reads DGGITQSPKYLFRKEGQNVTLSCEQNLNHDAMYWYRQDPGQGLRLIYYSQIVNDFQKGDIAEGYSVSREKKESFPLTVTSAQKNPTAFYLCASTKGTGLTDTQYFGPGTRLTVL.

This rearrangement joins TRBV27 to TRBJ2-7, with D maybe TRBD2 (6 bases). The germline CDR1 and CDR2 sequences are MNHEY and SMNVEV (reference sequence). V lost 4 bases, J lost 9 bases, and 25 bases lay in between. The CDR3 spans 16 residues. The CDR3 nucleotides are TGTGCCAGCAGTTCCCGTACCGGGACTGACTACTTTGGGCAGTACTTC. Translation: CASSSRTGTDYFGQYF.